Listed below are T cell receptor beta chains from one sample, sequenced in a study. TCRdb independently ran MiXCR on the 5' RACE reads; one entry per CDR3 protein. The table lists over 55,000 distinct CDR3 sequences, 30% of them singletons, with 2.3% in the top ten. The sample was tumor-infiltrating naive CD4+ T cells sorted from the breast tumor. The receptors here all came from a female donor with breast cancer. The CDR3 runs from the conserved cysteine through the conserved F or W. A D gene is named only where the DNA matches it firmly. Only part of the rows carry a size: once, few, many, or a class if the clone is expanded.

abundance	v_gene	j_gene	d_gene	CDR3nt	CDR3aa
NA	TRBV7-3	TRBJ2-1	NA	TGTGCCAGCAGCCTTCGTCCGGGGCATGGTGAGCAGTTCTTC	CASSLRPGHGEQFF
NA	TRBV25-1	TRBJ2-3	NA	TGTGCCAGCAGTGAGGGTCTAGGCAGTAGCACAGATACGCAGTATTTT	CASSEGLGSSTDTQYF
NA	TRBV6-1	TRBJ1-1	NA	TGTGCCAGCATGTGGTCAGGTGGATCTCCTGAAGCTTTCTTT	CASMWSGGSPEAFF
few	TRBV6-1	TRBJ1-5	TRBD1	TGTGCCAGCAGTGAAGGGACAGGGATGTACCCCCAGCATTTT	CASSEGTGMYPQHF
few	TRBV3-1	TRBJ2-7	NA	TGTGCCAGCAGCCAATTCAACGGACTGCCGCCCGACGAGCAGTACTTC	CASSQFNGLPPDEQYF
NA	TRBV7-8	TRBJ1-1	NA	TGTGCCAGCACACTCCAGGGAAAAGAGGGTGAAGCTTTCTTT	CASTLQGKEGEAFF
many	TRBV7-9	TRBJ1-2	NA	TGTGCCAGCAGCTTTGGCTATGGCTACACCTTC	CASSFGYGYTF
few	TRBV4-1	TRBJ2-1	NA	TGCGCCAGCAGCCAAGGACGCCCCCTGACCTACAATGAGCAGTTCTTC	CASSQGRPLTYNEQFF
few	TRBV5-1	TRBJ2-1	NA	TGCGCCAGCATCCGGGACCCTTGGGACAATGAGCAGTTCTTC	CASIRDPWDNEQFF
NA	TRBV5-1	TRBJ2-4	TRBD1	TGCGCCAGCAGCGCACAACAGGGGGACATTCAGTACTTC	CASSAQQGDIQYF
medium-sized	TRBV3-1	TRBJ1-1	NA	TGTGCCAGCAGCCTCCGCGGAGACGCTGAAGCTTTCTTT	CASSLRGDAEAFF
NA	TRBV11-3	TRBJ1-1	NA	TGTGCCAGCAGCCTCCTAACAGGTTCCGAGGCTTTCTTT	CASSLLTGSEAFF
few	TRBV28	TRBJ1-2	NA	TGTGCCAGCAGTTTCGGGGGCGCGAATGGCTACACCTTC	CASSFGGANGYTF
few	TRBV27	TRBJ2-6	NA	TGTGCCAGCAAAACCGCTTTCTCTGGGGCCAACGTCCTGACTTTC	CASKTAFSGANVLTF
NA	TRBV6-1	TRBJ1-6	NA	TGTGCCAGCATATCGGGACGGCCCGATTCACCCCTCCACTTT	CASISGRPDSPLHF
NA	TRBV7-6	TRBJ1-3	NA	TGTGCCAGCAGTCCCGGATGGCAAGTCTCTGGAAACACCATATATTTT	CASSPGWQVSGNTIYF
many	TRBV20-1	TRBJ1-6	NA	TGCAGTGCTAGAGACCAGGGATCTAATAATTCACCCCTCCACTTT	CSARDQGSNNSPLHF
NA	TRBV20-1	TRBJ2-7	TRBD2	TGCAGTGCTAGAGCAAGCGGGGGGGCTTGGGAGCAGTACTTC	CSARASGGAWEQYF
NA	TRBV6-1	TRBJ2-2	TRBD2	TGTGCCAGCAGTGAAATGGCTAGCGGGGGCCTGAACACCGGGGAGCTGTTTTTT	CASSEMASGGLNTGELFF
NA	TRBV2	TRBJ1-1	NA	TGTGCCAGCAGTGTGTTAGGGGTGAACACTGAAGCTTTCTTT	CASSVLGVNTEAFF
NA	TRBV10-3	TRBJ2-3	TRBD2	TGTGCCATCAGCCCGACTAGCAGGAGAACAGATACGCAGTATTTT	CAISPTSRRTDTQYF
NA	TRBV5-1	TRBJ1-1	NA	TGCGCCAGCAGCTTGACGACGAACACTGAAGCTTTCTTT	CASSLTTNTEAFF
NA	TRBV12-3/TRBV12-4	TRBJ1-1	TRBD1	TGTGCCAGCAGTTTGGGGCAGGGGGCGCAAGCTTTCTTT	CASSLGQGAQAFF
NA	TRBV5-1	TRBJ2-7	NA	TGCGCCAGCAGCTTTACGGGATTGAGGTGTTACGAACAGTACTTC	CASSFTGLRCYEQYF
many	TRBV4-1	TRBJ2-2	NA	TGCGCCAGCAGCCAAGTCTCCACCGCGGTGGAGCTGTTTTTT	CASSQVSTAVELFF
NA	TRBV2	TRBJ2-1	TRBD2	TGTGCCAGCAGGGCGGGAGTCCTCTCCTACAATGAGCAGTTCTTC	CASRAGVLSYNEQFF
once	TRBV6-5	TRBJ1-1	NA	TGTGCCAGCATTGCCACGGACACTGAAGCTTTCTTT	CASIATDTEAFF
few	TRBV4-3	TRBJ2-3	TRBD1	TGCGCCAGCAGCCAAGTATTTCAGGGGGCTGCAGATACGCAGTATTTT	CASSQVFQGAADTQYF
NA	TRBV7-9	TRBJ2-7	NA	TGTGCCAGCAGCGTGACAGTTTCCTACGAGCAGTACTTC	CASSVTVSYEQYF
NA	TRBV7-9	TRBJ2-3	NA	TGTGCCAGCAGCTTGTACGCTAGCACAGATACGCAGTATTTT	CASSLYASTDTQYF
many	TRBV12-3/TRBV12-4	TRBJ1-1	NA	TGTGCCAGCAGTTTAGTAGCGGAAGGTACTGAAGCTTTCTTT	CASSLVAEGTEAFF
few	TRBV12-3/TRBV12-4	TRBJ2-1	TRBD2	TGTGCCAGCAGCCAAGGACTAGCGGGAGGGTTTGGCTCCTACAATGAGCAGTTCTTC	CASSQGLAGGFGSYNEQFF
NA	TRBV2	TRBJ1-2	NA	TGTGCCAGCAATGATGGGGCCGGGTCCAGCTATGGCTACACCTTC	CASNDGAGSSYGYTF
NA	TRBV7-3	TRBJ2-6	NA	TGTGCCAGCAGCTCTAGGCAAGGAGCTGGGGCCAACGTCCCGACTTTC	CASSSRQGAGANVPTF